This T cell receptor beta chain was recorded in a study of T cells after yellow fever vaccination. Findings and caveats of the study: It was a small share of clonotypes that appeared in both CD4 and CD8 compartments. Post-booster reappearance was seen for most primary-vaccination clones (nearly 97% CD4, around 90% CD8). Contaminants from the bulk population, in the form of abundant clonotypes, could be found in FACS-sorted repertoires. Weaker in magnitude, the secondary response showed a faster peak on day 5 versus 15.

TCRdb processed the 5' RACE reads anew with MiXCR; each CDR3 protein has one entry. The sample consists of about 630,000 distinct CDR3 sequences, roughly 12% of them appearing once. This clonotype has only a few counts. No antigen is known for it. CDR1 and CDR2 (germline): SGHTA, FQGNSA. V trimming: 3 bases; J trimming: 9 bases; junction bases outside the gene matches: 9. This CDR3 region has 15 residues. Sequencing used PBMCs, obtained on the day of the yellow fever booster vaccination. This TCR was sampled from a man aged 30 to 45 who received the YFV17D yellow fever vaccine. The V call is TRBV7-2, the J call TRBJ2-7; 12 nucleotides agree with TRBD2. CDR3 in amino acids: CASSLQTSGSMVQYF. As DNA, the CDR3 is TGTGCCAGCAGCTTGCAGACTAGCGGGAGTATGGTGCAGTACTTC.